This entry features one T cell receptor (beta chain) sequence. Its specificity is not known. TCRdb's table, derived via immunoSEQ multiplex PCR, lists solely in-frame clones and lacks some. The sample has 15,000 to 20,000 clones, over 70% seen once. There are 16 residues in the CDR3. V trimming: 2 bases; J trimming: 11 bases; junction bases outside the gene matches: 10. Germline V lookup: CDR1 LGHNT, CDR2 FRNRAP. The sample originates from a study of CD4+ T cells in melanoma. Study outcomes and limitations: Neoantigen-specific CD4+ T cells in melanoma reportedly had diverse differentiation states. A reported correlation linked neoantigen-specific CD4+ T cells to CD8+, macrophage and B cell function.

The sequenced sample was cells from a culture (not recorded whether cultured in vitro). The chain recombines TRBV12-5 with TRBJ1-6; 9 nucleotides line up with TRBD1. The sequence was collected from a human donor with melanoma. The CDR3 DNA sequence: TGTGCTAGTGGTTTGATAACCGGGACAGGGAAAACACCCCTCCACTTT. Translated: CASGLITGTGKTPLHF.